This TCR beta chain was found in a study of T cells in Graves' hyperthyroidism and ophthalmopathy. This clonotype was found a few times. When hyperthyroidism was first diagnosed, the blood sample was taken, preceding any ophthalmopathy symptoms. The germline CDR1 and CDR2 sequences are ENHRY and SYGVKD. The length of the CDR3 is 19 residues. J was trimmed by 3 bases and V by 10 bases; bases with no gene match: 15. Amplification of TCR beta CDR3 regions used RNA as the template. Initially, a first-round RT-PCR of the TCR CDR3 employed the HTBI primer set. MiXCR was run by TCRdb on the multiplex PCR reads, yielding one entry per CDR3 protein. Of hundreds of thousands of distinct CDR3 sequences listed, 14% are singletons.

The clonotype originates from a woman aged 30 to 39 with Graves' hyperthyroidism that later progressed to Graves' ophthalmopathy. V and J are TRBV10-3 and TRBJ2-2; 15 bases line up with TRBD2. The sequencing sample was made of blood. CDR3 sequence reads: CASSPMGLAGGVDTGELFF. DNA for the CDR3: TGTGCCAGCTCACCAATGGGACTAGCGGGAGGAGTTGACACCGGGGAGCTGTTTTTT.